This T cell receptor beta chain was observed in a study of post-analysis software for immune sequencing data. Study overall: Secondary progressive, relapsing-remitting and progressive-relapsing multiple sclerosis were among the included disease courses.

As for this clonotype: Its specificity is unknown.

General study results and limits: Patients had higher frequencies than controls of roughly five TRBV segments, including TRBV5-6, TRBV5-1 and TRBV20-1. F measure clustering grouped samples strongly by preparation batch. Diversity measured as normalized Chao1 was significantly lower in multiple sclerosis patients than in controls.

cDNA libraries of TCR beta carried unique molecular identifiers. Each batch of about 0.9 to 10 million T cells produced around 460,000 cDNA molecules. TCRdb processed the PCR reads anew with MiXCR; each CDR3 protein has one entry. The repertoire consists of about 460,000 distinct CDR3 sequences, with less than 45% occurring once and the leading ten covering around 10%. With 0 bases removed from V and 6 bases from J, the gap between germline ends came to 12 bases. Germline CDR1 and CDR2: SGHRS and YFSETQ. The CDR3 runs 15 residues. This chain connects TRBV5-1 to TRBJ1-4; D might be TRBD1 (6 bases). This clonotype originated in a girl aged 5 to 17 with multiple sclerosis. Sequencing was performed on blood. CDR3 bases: TGCGCCAGCAGCTTGGCCCCACAGGGAGATGAAAAACTGTTTTTT. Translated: CASSLAPQGDEKLFF. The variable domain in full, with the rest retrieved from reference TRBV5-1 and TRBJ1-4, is KAGVTQTPRYLIKTRGQQVTLSCSPISGHRSVSWYQQTPGQGLQFLFEYFSETQRNKGNFPGRFSGRQFSNSRSEMNVSTLELGDSALYLCASSLAPQGDEKLFFGSGTQLSVL.